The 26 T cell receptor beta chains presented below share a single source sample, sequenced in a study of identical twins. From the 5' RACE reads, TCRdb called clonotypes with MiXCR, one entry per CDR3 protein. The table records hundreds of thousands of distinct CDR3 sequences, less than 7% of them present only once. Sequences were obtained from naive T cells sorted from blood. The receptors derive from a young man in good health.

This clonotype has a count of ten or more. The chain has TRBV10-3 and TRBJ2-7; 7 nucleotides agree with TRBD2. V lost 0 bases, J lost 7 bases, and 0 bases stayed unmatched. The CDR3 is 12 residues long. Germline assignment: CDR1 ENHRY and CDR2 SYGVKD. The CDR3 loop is CAISESGREQYF. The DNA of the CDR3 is TGTGCCATCAGTGAGTCCGGGAGGGAGCAGTACTTC.

In nucleotides, the CDR3 is TGTGCCAGCAGCCCCCGCCCCGGGGGAGAGGGAGAAAAGACCCAGTACTTC. It codes for CASSPRPGGEGEKTQYF. This sequence joins TRBV7-3 and TRBJ2-5; D might be TRBD2 (6 bases). The CDR3 runs to 17 residues. V lost 5 bases, J lost 6 bases, and 25 bases lay in between. CDR1 SGHTA and CDR2 FQGTGA come from the germline V gene.

The DNA of the CDR3 is TGTGCCAGCAGCCGAGACTACAGCATCGGTACGCAGTATTTT. It specifies CASSRDYSIGTQYF. V is TRBV6-2 or TRBV6-3 and J is TRBJ2-3, with D perhaps TRBD2 (5 bases). V lost 6 bases and J lost 8, with 18 bases in between. The CDR3 runs 14 residues. Germline CDR1 is MNHEY and CDR2 is SVGEGT.

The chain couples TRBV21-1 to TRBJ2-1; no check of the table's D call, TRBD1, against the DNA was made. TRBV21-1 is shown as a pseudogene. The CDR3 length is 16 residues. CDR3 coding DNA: TGTGCCAGCAGCCCCCCCCAGCCGGAGCACCCTACAGAGCAGTTCTTC. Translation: CASSPPQPEHPTEQFF.

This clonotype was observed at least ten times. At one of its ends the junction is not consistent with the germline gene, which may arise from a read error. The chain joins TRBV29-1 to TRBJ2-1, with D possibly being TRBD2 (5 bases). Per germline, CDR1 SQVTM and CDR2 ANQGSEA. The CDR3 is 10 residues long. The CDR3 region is CSAGGSGINF. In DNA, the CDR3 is TGCAGCGCTGGTGGCTCCGGGATAAACTTC.

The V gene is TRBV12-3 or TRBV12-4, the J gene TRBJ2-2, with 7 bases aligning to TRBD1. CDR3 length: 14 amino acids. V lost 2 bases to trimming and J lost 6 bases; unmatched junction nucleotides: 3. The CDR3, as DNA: TGTGCCAGCAGTTTAACAGGGGCGGCCGGGGAGCTGTTTTTT. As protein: CASSLTGAAGELFF.

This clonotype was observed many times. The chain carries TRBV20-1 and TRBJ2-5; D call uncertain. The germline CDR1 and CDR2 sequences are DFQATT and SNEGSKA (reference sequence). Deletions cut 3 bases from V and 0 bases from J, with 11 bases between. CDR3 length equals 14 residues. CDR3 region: CSASATVNQETQYF. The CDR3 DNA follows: TGCAGTGCTAGTGCAACAGTGAACCAAGAGACCCAGTACTTC.

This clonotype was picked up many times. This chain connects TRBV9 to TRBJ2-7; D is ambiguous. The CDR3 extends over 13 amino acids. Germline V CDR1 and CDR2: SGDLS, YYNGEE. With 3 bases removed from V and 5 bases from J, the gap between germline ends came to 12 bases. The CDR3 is CASSGVSWHEQYF. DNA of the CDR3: TGTGCCAGCAGCGGAGTGAGCTGGCACGAGCAGTACTTC.

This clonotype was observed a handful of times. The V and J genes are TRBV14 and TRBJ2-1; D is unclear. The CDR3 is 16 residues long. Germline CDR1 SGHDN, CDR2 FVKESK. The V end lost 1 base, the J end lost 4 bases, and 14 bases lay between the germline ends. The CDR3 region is CASSQVIGARYNEQFF. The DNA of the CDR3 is TGTGCCAGCAGCCAAGTAATCGGCGCGAGGTACAATGAGCAGTTCTTC.

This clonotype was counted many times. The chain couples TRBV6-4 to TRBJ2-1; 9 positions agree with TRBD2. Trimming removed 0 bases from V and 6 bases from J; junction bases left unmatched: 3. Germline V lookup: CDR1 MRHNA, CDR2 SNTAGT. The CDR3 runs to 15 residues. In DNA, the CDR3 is TGTGCCAGCAGTGACTCAGCGGGAGGATCCAATGAGCAGTTCTTC. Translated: CASSDSAGGSNEQFF.

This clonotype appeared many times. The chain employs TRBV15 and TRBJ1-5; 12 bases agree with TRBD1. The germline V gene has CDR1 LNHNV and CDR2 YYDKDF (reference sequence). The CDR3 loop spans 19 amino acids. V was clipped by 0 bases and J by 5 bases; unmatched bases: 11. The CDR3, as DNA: TGTGCCACCAGCAGAGATTCCGGGACAGGGGGCGTCTTGGATCAGCCCCAGCATTTT. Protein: CATSRDSGTGGVLDQPQHF.

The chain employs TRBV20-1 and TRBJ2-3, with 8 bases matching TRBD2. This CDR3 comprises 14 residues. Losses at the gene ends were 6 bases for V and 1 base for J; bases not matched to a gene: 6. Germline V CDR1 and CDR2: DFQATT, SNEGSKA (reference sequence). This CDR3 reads CSAAPAGGTDTQYF. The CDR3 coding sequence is TGCAGTGCAGCTCCAGCGGGGGGCACAGATACGCAGTATTTT.

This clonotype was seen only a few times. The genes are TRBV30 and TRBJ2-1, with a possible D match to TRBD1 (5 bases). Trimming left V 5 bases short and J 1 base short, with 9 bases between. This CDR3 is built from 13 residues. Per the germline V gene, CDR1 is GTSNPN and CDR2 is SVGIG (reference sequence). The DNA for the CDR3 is TGTGCCTGGGCAAGGGGTTCCTACAATGAGCAGTTCTTC. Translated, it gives CAWARGSYNEQFF.

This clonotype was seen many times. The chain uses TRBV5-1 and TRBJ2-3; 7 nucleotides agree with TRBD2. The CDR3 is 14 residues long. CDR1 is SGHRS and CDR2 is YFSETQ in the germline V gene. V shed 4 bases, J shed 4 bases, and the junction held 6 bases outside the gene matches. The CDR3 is CASSTGRAPDTQYF. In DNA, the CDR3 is TGCGCCAGCAGCACTGGGAGGGCGCCAGATACGCAGTATTTT.

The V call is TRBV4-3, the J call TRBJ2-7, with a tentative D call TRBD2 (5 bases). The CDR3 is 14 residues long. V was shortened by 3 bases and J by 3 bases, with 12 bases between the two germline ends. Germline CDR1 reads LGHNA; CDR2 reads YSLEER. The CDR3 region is CASSQKLDGYEQYF. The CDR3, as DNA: TGCGCCAGCAGCCAGAAACTAGACGGCTACGAGCAGTACTTC.

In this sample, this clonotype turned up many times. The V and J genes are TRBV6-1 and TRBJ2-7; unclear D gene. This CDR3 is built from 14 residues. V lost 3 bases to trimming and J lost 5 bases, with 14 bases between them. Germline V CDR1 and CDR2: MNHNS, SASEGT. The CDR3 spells CASSDMGELDEQYF. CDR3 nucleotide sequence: TGTGCCAGCAGTGATATGGGTGAGCTGGACGAGCAGTACTTC.

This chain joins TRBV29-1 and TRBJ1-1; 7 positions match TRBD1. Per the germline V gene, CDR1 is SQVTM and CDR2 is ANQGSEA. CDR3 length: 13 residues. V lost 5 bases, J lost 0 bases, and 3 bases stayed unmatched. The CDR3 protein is CSVPDRMNTEAFF. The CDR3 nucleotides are TGCAGCGTTCCGGACAGGATGAACACTGAAGCTTTCTTT.

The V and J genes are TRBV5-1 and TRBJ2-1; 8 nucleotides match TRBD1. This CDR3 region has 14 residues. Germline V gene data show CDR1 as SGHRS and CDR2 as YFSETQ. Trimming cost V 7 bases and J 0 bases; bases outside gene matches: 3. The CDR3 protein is CASHRGDSYNEQFF. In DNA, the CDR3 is TGCGCCAGCCACAGGGGGGACTCCTACAATGAGCAGTTCTTC. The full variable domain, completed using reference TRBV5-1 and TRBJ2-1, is KAGVTQTPRYLIKTRGQQVTLSCSPISGHRSVSWYQQTPGQGLQFLFEYFSETQRNKGNFPGRFSGRQFSNSRSEMNVSTLELGDSALYLCASHRGDSYNEQFFGPGTRLTVL.

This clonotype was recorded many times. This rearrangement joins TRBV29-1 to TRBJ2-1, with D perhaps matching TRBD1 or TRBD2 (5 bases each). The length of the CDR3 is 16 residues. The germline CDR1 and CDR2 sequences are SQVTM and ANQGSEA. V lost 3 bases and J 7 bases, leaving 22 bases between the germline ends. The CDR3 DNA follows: TGCAGCGTTGATAGGGGACCACCTTTTTTCATAAATGAGCAGTTCTTC. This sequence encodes CSVDRGPPFFINEQFF.

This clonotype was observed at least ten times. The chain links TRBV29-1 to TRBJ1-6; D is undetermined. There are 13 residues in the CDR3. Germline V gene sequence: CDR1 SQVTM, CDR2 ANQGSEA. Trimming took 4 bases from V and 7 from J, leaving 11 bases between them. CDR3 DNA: TGCAGCGTTGCGGCAGGCGGGAATTCACCCCTCCACTTT. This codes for CSVAAGGNSPLHF.

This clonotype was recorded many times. DNA for the CDR3: TGCAGTGCTACCCCCGCGGGTGTAGCAGATACGCAGTATTTT. Its protein product is CSATPAGVADTQYF. The rearrangement uses TRBV20-1 and TRBJ2-3; TRBD2 might be the D (5 bases). The germline V gene encodes CDR1 DFQATT and CDR2 SNEGSKA (reference sequence). Between the trimmed V and J ends, which lost 4 bases and 4 bases, there was a span of 15 bases. This CDR3 has 14 residues.

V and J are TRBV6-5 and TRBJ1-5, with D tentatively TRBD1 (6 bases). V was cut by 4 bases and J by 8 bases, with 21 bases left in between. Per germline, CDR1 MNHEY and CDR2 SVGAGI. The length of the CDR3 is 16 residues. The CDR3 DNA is TGTGCCAGCAGTTCCCTACGCCCAAATACAGGGAAGCCCCAGCATTTT. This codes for CASSSLRPNTGKPQHF.

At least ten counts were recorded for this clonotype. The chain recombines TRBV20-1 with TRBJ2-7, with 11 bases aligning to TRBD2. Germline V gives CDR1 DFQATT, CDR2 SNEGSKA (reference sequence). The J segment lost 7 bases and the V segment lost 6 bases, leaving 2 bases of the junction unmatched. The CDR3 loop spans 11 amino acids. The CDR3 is CSARLAGEQYF. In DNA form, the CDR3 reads TGCAGTGCAAGACTAGCGGGGGAGCAGTACTTC.

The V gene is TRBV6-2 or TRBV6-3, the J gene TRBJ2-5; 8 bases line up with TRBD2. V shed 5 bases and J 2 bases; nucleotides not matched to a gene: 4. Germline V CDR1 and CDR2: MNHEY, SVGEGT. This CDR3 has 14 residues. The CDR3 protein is CASSPLAAQETQYF. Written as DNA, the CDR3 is TGTGCCAGCAGTCCACTAGCGGCGCAAGAGACCCAGTACTTC.

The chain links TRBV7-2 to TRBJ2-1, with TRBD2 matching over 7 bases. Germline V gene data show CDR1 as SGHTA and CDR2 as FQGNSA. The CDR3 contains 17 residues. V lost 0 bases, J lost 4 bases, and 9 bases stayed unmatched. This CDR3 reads CASSLALVSAGYNEQFF. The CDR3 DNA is TGTGCCAGCAGCTTAGCACTTGTGTCAGCGGGGTACAATGAGCAGTTCTTC.

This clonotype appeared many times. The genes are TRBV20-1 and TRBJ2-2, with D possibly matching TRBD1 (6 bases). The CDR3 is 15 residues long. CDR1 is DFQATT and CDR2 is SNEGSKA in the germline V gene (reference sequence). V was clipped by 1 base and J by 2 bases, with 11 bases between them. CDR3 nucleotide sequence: TGCAGTGCTAGAGGTCAGGGGCGTAACACCGGGGAGCTGTTTTTT. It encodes CSARGQGRNTGELFF.